This T cell receptor beta chain was recovered during a study of response to subunit inactivated influenza vaccine. Whole-study results and caveats: Seasonal influenza vaccination, on each occasion, was suggested by the authors to recruit few new T cells.

Germline assignment: CDR1 MNHEY and CDR2 SVGAGI. The CDR3 is made up of 14 amino acids. Trimming left V 0 bases short and J 6 bases short, with 9 bases between. A note on this clonotype: Its specificity is not known.

TCRdb reprocessed the RT-PCR reads via MiXCR and lists one record per CDR3 protein. The sample includes 200,000 to 300,000 distinct CDR3 sequences, 12% of them seen just once. The clonotype originates from a man in his fifties who received an inactivated influenza vaccine. The sample in question was non-naive T cells sorted from PBMCs, obtained less than 15 days before vaccination. This chain connects TRBV6-5 to TRBJ1-5, with no clear D. The CDR3 DNA reads TGTGCCAGCAGTTACTCGTCGAGTTCTCAGCCCCAGCATTTT. Residues: CASSYSSSSQPQHF.